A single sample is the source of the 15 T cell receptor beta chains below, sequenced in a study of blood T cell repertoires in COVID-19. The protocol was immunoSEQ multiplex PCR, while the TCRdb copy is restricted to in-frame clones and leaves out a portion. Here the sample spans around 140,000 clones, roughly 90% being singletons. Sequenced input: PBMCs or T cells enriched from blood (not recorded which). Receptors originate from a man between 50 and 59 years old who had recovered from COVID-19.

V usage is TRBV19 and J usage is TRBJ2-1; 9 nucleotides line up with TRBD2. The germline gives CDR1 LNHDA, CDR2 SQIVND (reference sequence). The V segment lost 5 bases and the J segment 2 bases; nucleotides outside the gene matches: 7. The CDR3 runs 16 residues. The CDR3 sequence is CASSPSGGTTYNEQFF. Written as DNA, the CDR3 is TGTGCCAGTAGTCCCAGCGGGGGGACAACCTACAATGAGCAGTTCTTC.

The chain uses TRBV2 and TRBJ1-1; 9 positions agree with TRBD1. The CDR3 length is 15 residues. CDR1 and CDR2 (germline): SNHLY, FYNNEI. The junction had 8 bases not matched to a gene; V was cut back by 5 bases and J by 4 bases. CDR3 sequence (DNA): TGTGCCAGCAGTAAGAACAGGGGGCTCGGCACTGAAGCTTTCTTT. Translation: CASSKNRGLGTEAFF. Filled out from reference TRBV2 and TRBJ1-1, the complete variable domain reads EPEVTQTPSHQVTQMGQEVILRCVPISNHLYFYWYRQILGQKVEFLVSFYNNEISEKSEIFDDQFSVERPDGSNFTLKIRSTKLEDSAMYFCASSKNRGLGTEAFFGQGTRLTVV.

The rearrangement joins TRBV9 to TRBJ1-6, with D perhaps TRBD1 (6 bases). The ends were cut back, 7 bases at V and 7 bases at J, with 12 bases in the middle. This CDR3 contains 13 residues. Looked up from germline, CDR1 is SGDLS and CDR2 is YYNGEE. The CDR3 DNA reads TGTGCCAGCCAGTCGACAGGCAATTCACCCCTCCACTTT. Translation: CASQSTGNSPLHF. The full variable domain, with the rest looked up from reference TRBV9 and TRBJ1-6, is DSGVTQTPKHLITATGQRVTLRCSPRSGDLSVYWYQQSLDQGLQFLIQYYNGEERAKGNILERFSAQQFPDLHSELNLSSLELGDSALYFCASQSTGNSPLHFGNGTRLTVT.

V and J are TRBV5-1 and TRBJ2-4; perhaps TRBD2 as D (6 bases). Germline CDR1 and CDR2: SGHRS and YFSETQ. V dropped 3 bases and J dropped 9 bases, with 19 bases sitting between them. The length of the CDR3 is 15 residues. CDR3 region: CASSSIADHSSIQYF. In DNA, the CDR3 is TGCGCCAGCAGCTCCATAGCGGACCATTCGAGCATTCAGTACTTC.

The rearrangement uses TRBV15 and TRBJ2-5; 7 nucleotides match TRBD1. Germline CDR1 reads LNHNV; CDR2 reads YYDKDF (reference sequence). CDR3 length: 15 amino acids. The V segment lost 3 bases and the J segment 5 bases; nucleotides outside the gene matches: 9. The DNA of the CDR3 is TGTGCCACCAGCAGCACAAAGGGGGCTCGGGAGACCCAGTACTTC. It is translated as CATSSTKGARETQYF.

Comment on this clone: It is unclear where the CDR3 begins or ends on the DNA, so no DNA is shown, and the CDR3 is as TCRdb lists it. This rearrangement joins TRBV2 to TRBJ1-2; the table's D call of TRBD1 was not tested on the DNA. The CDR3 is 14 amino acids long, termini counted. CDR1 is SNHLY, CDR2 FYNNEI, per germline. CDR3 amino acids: CASILGTHNYGYTF.

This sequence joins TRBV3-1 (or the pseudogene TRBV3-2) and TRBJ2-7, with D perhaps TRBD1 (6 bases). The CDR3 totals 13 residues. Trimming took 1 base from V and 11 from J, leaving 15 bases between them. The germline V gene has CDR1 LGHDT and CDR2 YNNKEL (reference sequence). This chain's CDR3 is CASSQASGTGKYF. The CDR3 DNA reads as TGTGCCAGCAGCCAAGCTTCCGGAACAGGGAAGTACTTC.

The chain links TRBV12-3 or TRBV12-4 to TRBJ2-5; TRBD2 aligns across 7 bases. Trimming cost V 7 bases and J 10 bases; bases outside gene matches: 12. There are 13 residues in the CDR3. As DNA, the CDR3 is TGTGCCAGCACCTTCATTTGGGGGGGGGTCCAGTACTTC. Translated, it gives CASTFIWGGVQYF.

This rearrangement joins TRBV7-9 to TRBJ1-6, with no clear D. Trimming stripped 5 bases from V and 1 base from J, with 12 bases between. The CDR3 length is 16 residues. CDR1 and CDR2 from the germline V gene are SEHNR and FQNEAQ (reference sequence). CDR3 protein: CASSVTGGSYNSPLHF. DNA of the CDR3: TGTGCCAGCAGCGTGACTGGAGGTTCCTATAATTCACCCCTCCACTTT. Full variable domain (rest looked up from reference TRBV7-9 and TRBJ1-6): DTGVSQNPRHKITKRGQNVTFRCDPISEHNRLYWYRQTLGQGPEFLTYFQNEAQLEKSRLLSDRFSAERPKGSFSTLEIQRTEQGDSAMYLCASSVTGGSYNSPLHFGNGTRLTVT.

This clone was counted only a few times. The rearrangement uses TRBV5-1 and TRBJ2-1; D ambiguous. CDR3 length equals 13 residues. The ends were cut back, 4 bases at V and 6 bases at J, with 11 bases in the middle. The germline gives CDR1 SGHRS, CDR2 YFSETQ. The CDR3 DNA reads TGCGCCAGCAGCAGGAGCCTTATCAATGAGCAGTTCTTC. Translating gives CASSRSLINEQFF.

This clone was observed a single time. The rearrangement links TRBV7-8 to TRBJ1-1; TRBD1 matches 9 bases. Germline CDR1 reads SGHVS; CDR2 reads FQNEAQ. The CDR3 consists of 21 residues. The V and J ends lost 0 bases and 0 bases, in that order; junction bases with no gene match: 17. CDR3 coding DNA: TGTGCCAGCAGCTTAGCGACCACCGCCGGGACAGGGCGATCCATGAACACTGAAGCTTTCTTT. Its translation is CASSLATTAGTGRSMNTEAFF.

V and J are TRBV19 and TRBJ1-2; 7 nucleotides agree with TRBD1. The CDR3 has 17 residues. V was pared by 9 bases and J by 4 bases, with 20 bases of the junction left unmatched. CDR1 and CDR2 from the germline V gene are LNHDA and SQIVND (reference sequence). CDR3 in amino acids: CASNRDSLARTSYGYTF. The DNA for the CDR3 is TGTGCCAGCAACCGGGACAGCCTGGCGAGAACTAGCTATGGCTACACCTTC.

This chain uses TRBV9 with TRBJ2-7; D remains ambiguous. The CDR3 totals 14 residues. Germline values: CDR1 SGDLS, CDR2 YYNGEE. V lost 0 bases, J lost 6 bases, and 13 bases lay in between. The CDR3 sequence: CASSVDGARAEQYF. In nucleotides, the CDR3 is TGTGCCAGCAGCGTAGACGGAGCGCGAGCCGAGCAGTACTTC.

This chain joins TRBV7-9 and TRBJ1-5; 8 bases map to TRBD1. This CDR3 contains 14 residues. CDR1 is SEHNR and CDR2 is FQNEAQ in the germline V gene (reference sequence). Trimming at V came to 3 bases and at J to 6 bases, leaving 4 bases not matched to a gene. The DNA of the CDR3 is TGTGCCAGCAGCTTTTCAGGGGGCAGTCAGCCCCAGCATTTT. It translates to CASSFSGGSQPQHF.

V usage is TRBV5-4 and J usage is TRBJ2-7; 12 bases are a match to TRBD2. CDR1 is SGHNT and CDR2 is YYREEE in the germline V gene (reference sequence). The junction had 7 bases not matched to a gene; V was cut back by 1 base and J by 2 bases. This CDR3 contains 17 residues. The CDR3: CASSLMRLAGETYEQYF. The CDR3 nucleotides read TGTGCCAGCAGCTTGATGCGACTAGCGGGAGAAACCTACGAGCAGTACTTC.